The 11 T cell receptor beta chains below all came from one sample that was sequenced in a study of CD8 T cells in Susac syndrome. Random hexamers served to reverse transcribe roughly 0.45 to 1 ug RNA. TCRdb analysed the immunoSEQ multiplex PCR reads with MiXCR anew, one entry per CDR3 protein. The table shows around 170,000 distinct CDR3 sequences, with approximately 95% occurring only once. Sequencing was done on a sample of CD4+ T cells from PBMCs. These receptors originate from a human donor with Susac syndrome.

J is TRBJ1-5 and V is TRBV6-1, with 11 bases matching TRBD1. CDR3 length equals 15 residues. V shed 2 bases, J shed 7 bases, and the junction held 4 bases outside the gene matches. Germline V gene data show CDR1 as MNHNS and CDR2 as SASEGT. Here the CDR3 reads CASSESGQGVQPQHF. CDR3 coding DNA: TGTGCCAGCAGTGAATCGGGACAGGGGGTGCAGCCCCAGCATTTT.

As DNA, the CDR3 is TGTGCCAGCAGATGGGGCAGGGGAGCCACAGATACGCAGTATTTT. Amino acid sequence: CASRWGRGATDTQYF. The chain employs TRBV7-2 and TRBJ2-3; D might be TRBD1 (6 bases). CDR1 and CDR2 (germline): SGHTA, FQGNSA. The CDR3 covers 15 residues. Trimming took off 6 bases at V and 2 bases at J, with 15 bases between the two ends.

The chain links TRBV5-8 to TRBJ2-5; weak D call: TRBD1 (6 bases). Germline lookup yields CDR1 SGHTS and CDR2 YDEGEE. V gave up 0 bases and J gave up 3 bases, with 18 bases separating them. The length of the CDR3 is 17 residues. CDR3 loop: CASSLEGGAGVKETQYF. In nucleotides, the CDR3 is TGTGCCAGCAGCTTGGAAGGGGGAGCAGGAGTAAAAGAGACCCAGTACTTC. The variable domain in full, completed from reference TRBV5-8 and TRBJ2-5, reads EAGVTQSPTHLIKTRGQQATLRCSPISGHTSVYWYQQALGLGLQFLLWYDEGEERNRGNFPPRFSGRQFPNYSSELNVNALELEDSALYLCASSLEGGAGVKETQYFGPGTRLLVL.

The chain joins TRBV3-1 to TRBJ2-7; possibly TRBD2 for D (6 bases). Germline lookup yields CDR1 LGHDT and CDR2 YNNKEL (reference sequence). The CDR3 loop spans 14 amino acids. Trimming shortened V by 4 bases and J by 1 base, and 11 bases separated the two germline ends. CDR3 sequence (DNA): TGTGCCAGCAGCCCCAGGGAGGTATCCTACGAGCAGTACTTC. Translated, it gives CASSPREVSYEQYF.

V gene TRBV5-1 combines with J gene TRBJ2-3, with TRBD1 as a possible D gene (5 bases). Germline loops: CDR1 SGHRS, CDR2 YFSETQ. The CDR3 length is 16 residues. The V end lost 4 bases, the J end lost 0 bases, and 15 bases lay between the germline ends. CDR3 protein: CASSEAQGSSTDTQYF. CDR3 in DNA: TGCGCCAGCAGCGAAGCCCAGGGATCTAGCACAGATACGCAGTATTTT.

Written as DNA, the CDR3 is TGCGCCAGCAGCCAAGACCTTTTAGGGACAGGGTATAACTATGGCTACACCTTC. It is translated as CASSQDLLGTGYNYGYTF. The chain employs TRBV4-1 and TRBJ1-2; 9 positions agree with TRBD1. Germline values: CDR1 MGHRA, CDR2 YSYEKL. The CDR3 length is 18 residues. Trimming at V came to 0 bases and at J to 1 base, leaving 9 bases not matched to a gene.

The rearrangement uses TRBV9 and TRBJ2-6; D unclear. V was trimmed by 0 bases and J by 0 bases, leaving 4 bases between them. Germline CDR1 and CDR2: SGDLS and YYNGEE. CDR3 length: 15 amino acids. CDR3 nucleotide sequence: TGTGCCAGCAGCGTAGTGGGCTCTGGGGCCAACGTCCTGACTTTC. It is translated as CASSVVGSGANVLTF. Variable domain in full (rest from reference TRBV9 and TRBJ2-6): DSGVTQTPKHLITATGQRVTLRCSPRSGDLSVYWYQQSLDQGLQFLIQYYNGEERAKGNILERFSAQQFPDLHSELNLSSLELGDSALYFCASSVVGSGANVLTFGAGSRLTVL.

This clonotype has only one observation. This chain uses TRBV20-1 with TRBJ2-3; 9 bases are shared with TRBD2. CDR1 is DFQATT and CDR2 is SNEGSKA in the germline V gene (reference sequence). The ends lost 4 bases at V and 5 bases at J; junction bases unmatched: 7. This CDR3 is 14 amino acids long. The CDR3 sequence is CSAIGTSRRDTQYF. In DNA, the CDR3 is TGCAGTGCTATTGGGACTAGCAGACGAGATACGCAGTATTTT.

V gene TRBV20-1 combines with J gene TRBJ2-5; 7 bases match TRBD2. CDR3 length: 14 amino acids. Germline V lookup: CDR1 DFQATT, CDR2 SNEGSKA (reference sequence). Unmatched junction bases numbered 9, after V lost 6 bases and J lost 2 bases. CDR3 nucleotides: TGCAGTGCCTGGCCCTCGGGGGGACAAGAGACCCAGTACTTC. It yields the protein CSAWPSGGQETQYF.

The chain joins TRBV21-1 to TRBJ1-4; TRBD1 reflects the table's D call only, with no check against the DNA. TRBV21-1 is marked as a pseudogene. The CDR3 contains 14 residues. The CDR3 DNA reads as TGTGCCAGCAGCAAAGGGGGGACTAATGAAAAACTGTTTTTT. Its translation: CASSKGGTNEKLFF.

This rearrangement joins TRBV5-1 to TRBJ1-2; no reliable D call. This CDR3 comprises 12 residues. The V gene's germline CDR1 is SGHRS and CDR2 YFSETQ. The V end lost 4 bases, the J end lost 7 bases, and 11 bases lay between the germline ends. The CDR3 region is CASSPEGPGYTF. DNA of the CDR3: TGCGCCAGCAGCCCAGAAGGCCCTGGCTACACCTTC.